The clone carrying this TCR beta chain appeared a few times. Its antigen remains unidentified. V lost 9 bases, J lost 9 bases, and 15 bases lay in between. This CDR3 region has 12 residues. Germline assignment: CDR1 LNHDA and CDR2 SQIVND (reference sequence). These data come from a study of cytomegalovirus exposure and HLA in healthy donors. Study as a whole: Early released data had around 89 million unique TCRs, all coming from HLA-typed donors.

The PCR employed 60 Vbeta primers together with 13 Jbeta primers. In the study's own analysis: Some 11 million shared chains were among the about 80 million unique TCR beta chains that a later analysis counted. The assay was immunoSEQ multiplex PCR, and TCRdb's table has in-frame clones only and misses some. The DNA gave D and trimming, while V, J and clone size come from that table. The data show 110,000 to 150,000 clones, less than 85% seen once. Points from the study as a whole: A reported reduction in N-insertions relative to the 666-donor mean was seen in an Asian-associated ancestry cluster in a later analysis. The authors later found most CMV-associated TCR beta chains appeared HLA-restricted.

The origin of this receptor is a man aged 35 to 55 in good health and CMV-seropositive. Sequencing was done on a sample of PBMCs. The rearrangement joins TRBV19 to TRBJ1-5, with TRBD1 as a possible D gene (5 bases). The CDR3 protein is CASGGWPRPQHF. In DNA, the CDR3 is TGTGCCAGCGGGGGATGGCCAAGGCCCCAGCATTTT.